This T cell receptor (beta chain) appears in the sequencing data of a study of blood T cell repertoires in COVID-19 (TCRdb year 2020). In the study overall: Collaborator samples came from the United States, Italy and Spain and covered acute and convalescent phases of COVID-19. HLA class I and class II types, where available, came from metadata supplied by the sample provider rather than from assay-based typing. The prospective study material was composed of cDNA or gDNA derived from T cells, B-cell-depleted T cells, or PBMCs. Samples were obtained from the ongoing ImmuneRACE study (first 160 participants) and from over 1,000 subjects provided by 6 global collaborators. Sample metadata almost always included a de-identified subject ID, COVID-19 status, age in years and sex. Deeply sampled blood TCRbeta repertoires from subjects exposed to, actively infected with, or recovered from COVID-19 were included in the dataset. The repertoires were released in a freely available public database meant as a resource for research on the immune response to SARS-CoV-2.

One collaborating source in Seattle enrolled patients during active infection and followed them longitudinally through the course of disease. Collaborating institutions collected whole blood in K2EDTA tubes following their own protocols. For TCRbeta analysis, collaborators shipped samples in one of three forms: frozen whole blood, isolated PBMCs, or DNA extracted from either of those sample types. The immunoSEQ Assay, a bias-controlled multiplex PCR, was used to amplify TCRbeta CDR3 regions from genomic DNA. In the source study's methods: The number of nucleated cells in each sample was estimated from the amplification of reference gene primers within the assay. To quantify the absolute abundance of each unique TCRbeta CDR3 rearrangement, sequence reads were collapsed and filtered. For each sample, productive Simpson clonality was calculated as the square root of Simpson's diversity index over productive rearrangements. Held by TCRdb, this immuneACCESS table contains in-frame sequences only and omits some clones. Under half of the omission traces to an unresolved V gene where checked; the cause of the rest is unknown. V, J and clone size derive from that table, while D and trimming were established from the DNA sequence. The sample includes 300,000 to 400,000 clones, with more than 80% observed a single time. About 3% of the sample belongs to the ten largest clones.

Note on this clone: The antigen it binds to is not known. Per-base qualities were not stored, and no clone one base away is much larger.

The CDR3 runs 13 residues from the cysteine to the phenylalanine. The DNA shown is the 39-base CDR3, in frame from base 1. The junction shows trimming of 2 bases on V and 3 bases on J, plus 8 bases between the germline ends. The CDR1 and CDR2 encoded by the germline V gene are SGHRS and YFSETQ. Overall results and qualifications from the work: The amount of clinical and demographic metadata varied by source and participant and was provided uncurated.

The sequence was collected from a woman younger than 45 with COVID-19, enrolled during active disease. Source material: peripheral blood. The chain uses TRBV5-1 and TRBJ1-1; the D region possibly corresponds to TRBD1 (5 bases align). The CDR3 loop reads CASSFSGDTEAFF. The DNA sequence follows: TGCGCCAGCAGCTTCTCGGGGGACACTGAAGCTTTCTTT.